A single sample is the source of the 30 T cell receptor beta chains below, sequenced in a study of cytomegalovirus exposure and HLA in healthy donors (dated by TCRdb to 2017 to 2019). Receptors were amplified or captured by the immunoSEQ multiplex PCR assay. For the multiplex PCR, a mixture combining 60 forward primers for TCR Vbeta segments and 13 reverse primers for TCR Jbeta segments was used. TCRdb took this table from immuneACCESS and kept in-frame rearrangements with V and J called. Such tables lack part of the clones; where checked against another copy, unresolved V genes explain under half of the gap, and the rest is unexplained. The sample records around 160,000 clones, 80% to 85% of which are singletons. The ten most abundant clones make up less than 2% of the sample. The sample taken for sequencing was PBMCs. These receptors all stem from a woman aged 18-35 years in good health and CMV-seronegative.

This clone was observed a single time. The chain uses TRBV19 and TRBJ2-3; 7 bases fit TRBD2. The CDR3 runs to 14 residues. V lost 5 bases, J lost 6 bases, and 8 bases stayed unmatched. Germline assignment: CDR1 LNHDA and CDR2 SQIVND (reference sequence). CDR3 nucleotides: TGTGCCAGTAGTGGAACTAGCGAAGTGGATACGCAGTATTTT. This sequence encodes CASSGTSEVDTQYF.

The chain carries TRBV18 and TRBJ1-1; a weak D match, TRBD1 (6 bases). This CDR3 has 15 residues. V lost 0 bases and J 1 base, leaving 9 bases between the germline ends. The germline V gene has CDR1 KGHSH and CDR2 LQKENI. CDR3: CASSPPLRGNTEAFF. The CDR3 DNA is TGTGCCAGCTCACCACCTCTCAGGGGGAACACTGAAGCTTTCTTT. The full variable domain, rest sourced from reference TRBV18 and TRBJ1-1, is NAGVMQNPRHLVRRRGQEARLRCSPMKGHSHVYWYRQLPEEGLKFMVYLQKENIIDESGMPKERFSAEFPKEGPSILRIQQVVRGDSAAYFCASSPPLRGNTEAFFGQGTRLTVV.

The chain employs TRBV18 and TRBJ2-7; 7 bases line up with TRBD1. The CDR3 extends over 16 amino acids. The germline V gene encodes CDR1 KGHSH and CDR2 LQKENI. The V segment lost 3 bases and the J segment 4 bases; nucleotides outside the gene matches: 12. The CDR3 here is CASSPTGPTAGYEQYF. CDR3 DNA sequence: TGTGCCAGCTCACCGACAGGGCCTACCGCTGGTTACGAGCAGTACTTC.

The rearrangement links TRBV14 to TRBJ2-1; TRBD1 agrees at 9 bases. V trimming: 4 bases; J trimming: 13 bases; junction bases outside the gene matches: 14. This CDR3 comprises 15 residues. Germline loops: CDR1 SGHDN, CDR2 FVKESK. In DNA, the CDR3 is TGTGCCAGCAGCCCAGTCCCGGGACAGGGCCCTACACAGTTCTTC. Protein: CASSPVPGQGPTQFF.

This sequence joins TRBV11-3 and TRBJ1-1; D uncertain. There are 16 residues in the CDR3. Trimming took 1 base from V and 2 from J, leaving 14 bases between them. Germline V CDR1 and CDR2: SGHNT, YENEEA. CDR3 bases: TGTGCCAGCAGCTTAGCCGGGATACGTACCAACACTGAAGCTTTCTTT. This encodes CASSLAGIRTNTEAFF.

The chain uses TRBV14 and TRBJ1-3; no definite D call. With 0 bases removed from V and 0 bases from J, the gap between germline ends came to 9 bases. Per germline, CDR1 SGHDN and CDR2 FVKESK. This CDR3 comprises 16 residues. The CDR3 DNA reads TGTGCCAGCAGCCAAGATAACACCCGCTCTGGAAACACCATATATTTT. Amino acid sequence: CASSQDNTRSGNTIYF.

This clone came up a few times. The CDR3 protein is CASSLGVRGVSEKLFF. DNA for the CDR3: TGTGCCAGCAGCCTAGGGGTCCGGGGAGTTAGTGAAAAACTGTTTTTT. J is TRBJ1-4 and V is TRBV9; weak D call: TRBD1 (5 bases). Germline CDR1 is SGDLS and CDR2 is YYNGEE. The V end lost 4 bases, the J end lost 7 bases, and 20 bases lay between the germline ends. The CDR3 is 16 residues long.

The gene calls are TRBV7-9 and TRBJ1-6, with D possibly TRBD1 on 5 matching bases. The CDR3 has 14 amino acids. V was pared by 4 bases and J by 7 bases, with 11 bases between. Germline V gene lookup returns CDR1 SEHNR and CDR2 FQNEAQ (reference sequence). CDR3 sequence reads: CASSSDSLNSPLHF. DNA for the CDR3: TGTGCCAGCAGCTCCGACAGCCTCAATTCACCCCTCCACTTT.

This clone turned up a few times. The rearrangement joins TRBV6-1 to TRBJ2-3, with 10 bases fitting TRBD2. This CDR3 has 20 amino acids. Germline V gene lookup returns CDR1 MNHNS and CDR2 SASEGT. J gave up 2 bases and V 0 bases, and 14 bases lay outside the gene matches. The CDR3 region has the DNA TGTGCCAGCAGTGAAGCAAAGCGGGGGGGCTTGTTATATTTCACAGATACGCAGTATTTT. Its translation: CASSEAKRGGLLYFTDTQYF.

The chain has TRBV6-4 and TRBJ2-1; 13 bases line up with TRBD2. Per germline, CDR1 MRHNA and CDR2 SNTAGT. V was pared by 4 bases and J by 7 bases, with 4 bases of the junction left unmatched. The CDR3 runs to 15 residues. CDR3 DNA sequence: TGTGCCAGCAGTGCTGGGACTAGCGGGGTAAATGAGCAGTTCTTC. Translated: CASSAGTSGVNEQFF.

CDR3 residues: CASSPNAERGSYNEQFF. CDR3 sequence (DNA): TGTGCCAGCAGCCCTAATGCGGAGAGAGGGTCCTACAATGAGCAGTTCTTC. The chain links TRBV27 to TRBJ2-1, with D perhaps matching TRBD2 (5 bases). The V end lost 6 bases, the J end lost 1 base, and 19 bases lay between the germline ends. The CDR3 runs 17 residues. Germline V gives CDR1 MNHEY, CDR2 SMNVEV (reference sequence).

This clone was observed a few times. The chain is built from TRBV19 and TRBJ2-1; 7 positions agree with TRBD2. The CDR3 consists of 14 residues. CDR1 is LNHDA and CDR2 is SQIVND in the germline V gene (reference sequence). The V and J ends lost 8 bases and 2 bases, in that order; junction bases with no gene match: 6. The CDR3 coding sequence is TGTGCCAGTTGGGGGGGACGGACCTACAATGAGCAGTTCTTC. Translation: CASWGGRTYNEQFF.

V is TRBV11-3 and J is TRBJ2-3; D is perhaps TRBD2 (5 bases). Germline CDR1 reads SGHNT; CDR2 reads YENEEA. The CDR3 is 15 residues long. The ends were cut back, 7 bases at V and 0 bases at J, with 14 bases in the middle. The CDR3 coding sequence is TGTGCCAGCACCGGTAGCGCCGGGAGCACAGATACGCAGTATTTT. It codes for CASTGSAGSTDTQYF.

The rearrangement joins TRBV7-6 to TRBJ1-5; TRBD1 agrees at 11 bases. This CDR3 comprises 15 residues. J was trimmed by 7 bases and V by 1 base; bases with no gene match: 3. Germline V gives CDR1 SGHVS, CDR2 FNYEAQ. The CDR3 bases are TGTGCCAGCAGCTTAGGGACAGGGGGCGGACAGCCCCAGCATTTT. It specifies CASSLGTGGGQPQHF.

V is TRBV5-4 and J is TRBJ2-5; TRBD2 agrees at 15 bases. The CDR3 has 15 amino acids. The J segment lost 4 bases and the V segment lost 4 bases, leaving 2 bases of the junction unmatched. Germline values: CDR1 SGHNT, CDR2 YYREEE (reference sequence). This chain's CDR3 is CASSQGLAGGETQYF. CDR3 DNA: TGTGCCAGCAGCCAGGGACTAGCGGGGGGAGAGACCCAGTACTTC.

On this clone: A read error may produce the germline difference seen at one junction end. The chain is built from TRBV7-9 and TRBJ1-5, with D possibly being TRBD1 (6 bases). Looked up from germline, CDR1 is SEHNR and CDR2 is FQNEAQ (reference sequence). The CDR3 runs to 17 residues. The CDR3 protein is CSSSLGFKGHSNQPQHF. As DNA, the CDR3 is TGTTCCAGCAGCTTAGGATTTAAGGGACATTCCAATCAGCCCCAGCATTTT. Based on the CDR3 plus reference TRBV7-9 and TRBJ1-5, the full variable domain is DTGVSQNPRHKITKRGQNVTFRCDPISEHNRLYWYRQTLGQGPEFLTYFQNEAQLEKSRLLSDRFSAERPKGSFSTLEIQRTEQGDSAMYLCSSSLGFKGHSNQPQHFGDGTRLSIL.

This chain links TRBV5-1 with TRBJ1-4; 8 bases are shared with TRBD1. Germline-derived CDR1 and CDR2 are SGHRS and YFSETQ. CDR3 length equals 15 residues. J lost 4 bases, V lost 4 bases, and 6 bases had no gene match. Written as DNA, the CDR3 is TGCGCCAGCAGCCGGGACAGGCGACTTAATGAAAAACTGTTTTTT. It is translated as CASSRDRRLNEKLFF.

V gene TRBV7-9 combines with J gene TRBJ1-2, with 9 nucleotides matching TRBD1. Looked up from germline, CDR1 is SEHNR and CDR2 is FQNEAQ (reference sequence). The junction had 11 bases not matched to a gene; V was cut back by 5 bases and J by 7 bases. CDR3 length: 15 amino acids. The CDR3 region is CASSPGQGALLGYTF. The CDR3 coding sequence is TGTGCCAGCAGCCCGGGACAGGGCGCTCTCCTTGGCTACACCTTC.

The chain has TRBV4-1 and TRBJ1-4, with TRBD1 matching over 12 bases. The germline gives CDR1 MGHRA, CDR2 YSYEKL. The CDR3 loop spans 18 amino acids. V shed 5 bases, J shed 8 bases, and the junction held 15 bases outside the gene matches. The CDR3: CASSTGQGASRNIEKLFF. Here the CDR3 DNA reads TGCGCCAGCAGCACGGGACAGGGGGCGTCTCGCAACATCGAAAAACTGTTTTTT.

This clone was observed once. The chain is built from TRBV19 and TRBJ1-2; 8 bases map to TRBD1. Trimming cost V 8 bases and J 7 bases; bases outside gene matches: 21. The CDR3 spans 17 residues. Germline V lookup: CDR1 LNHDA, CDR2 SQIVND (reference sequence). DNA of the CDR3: TGTGCCAGTCAACAGTTCGGGACAGGAAATCTCCCGCGTGGCTACACCTTC. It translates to CASQQFGTGNLPRGYTF. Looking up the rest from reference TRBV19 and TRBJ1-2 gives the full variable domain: DGGITQSPKYLFRKEGQNVTLSCEQNLNHDAMYWYRQDPGQGLRLIYYSQIVNDFQKGDIAEGYSVSREKKESFPLTVTSAQKNPTAFYLCASQQFGTGNLPRGYTFGSGTRLTVV.

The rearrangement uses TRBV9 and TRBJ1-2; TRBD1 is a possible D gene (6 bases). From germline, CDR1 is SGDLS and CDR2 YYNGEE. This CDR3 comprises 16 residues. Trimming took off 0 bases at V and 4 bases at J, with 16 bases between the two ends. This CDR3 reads CASSVVPGAMSYGYTF. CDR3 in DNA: TGTGCCAGCAGCGTAGTGCCAGGGGCAATGAGCTATGGCTACACCTTC.

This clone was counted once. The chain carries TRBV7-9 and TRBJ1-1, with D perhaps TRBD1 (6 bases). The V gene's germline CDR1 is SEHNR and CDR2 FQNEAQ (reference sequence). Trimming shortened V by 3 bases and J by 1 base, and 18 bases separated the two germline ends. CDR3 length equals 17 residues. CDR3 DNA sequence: TGTGCCAGCAGCTTTGGTGGGGGCCGAAGGTGGAACACTGAAGCTTTCTTT. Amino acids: CASSFGGGRRWNTEAFF.

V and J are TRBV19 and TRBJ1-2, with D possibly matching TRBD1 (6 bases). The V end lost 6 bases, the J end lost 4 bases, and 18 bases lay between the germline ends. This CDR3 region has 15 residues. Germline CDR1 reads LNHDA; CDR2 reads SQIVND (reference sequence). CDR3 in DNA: TGTGCCAGTAGAAGGGACACATCAGGCGGCTATGGCTACACCTTC. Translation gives CASRRDTSGGYGYTF.

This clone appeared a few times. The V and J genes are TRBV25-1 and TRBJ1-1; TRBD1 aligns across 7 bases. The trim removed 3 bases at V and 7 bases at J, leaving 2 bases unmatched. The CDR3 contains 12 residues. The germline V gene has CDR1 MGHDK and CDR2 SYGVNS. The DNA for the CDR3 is TGTGCCAGCAGTGAGACAGGGTTTGAAGCTTTCTTT. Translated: CASSETGFEAFF.

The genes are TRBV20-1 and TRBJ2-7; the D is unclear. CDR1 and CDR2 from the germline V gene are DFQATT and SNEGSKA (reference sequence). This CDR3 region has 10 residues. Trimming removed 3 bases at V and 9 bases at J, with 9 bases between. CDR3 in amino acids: CSARGPGQYF. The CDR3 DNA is TGCAGTGCTAGGGGCCCTGGGCAGTACTTC.

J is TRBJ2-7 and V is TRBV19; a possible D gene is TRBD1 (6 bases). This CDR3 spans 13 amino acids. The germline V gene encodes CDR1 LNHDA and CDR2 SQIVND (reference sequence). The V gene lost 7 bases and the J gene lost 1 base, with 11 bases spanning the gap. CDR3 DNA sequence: TGTGCCAGTACTGGGGGCATGTCCTACGAGCAGTACTTC. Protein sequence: CASTGGMSYEQYF.

This CDR3 reads CASSLEGRDSYEQYF. The DNA of the CDR3 is TGCGCCAGCAGCTTGGAGGGCAGGGACTCCTACGAGCAGTACTTC. V gene TRBV5-1 combines with J gene TRBJ2-7; TRBD1 might be the D (5 bases). CDR3 size: 15 residues. The ends were cut back, 0 bases at V and 0 bases at J, with 10 bases in the middle. CDR1 and CDR2 from the germline V gene are SGHRS and YFSETQ. The full variable domain, in which reference TRBV5-1 and TRBJ2-7 provide the parts outside the CDR3, is KAGVTQTPRYLIKTRGQQVTLSCSPISGHRSVSWYQQTPGQGLQFLFEYFSETQRNKGNFPGRFSGRQFSNSRSEMNVSTLELGDSALYLCASSLEGRDSYEQYFGPGTRLTVT.

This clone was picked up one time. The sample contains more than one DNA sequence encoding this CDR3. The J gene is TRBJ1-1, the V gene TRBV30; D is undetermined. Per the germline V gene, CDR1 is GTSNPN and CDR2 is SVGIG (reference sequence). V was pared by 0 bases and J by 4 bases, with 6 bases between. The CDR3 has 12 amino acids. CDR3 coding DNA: TGTGCCTGGAGTGTATCGGGCACTGAAGCTTTCTTT. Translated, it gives CAWSVSGTEAFF.

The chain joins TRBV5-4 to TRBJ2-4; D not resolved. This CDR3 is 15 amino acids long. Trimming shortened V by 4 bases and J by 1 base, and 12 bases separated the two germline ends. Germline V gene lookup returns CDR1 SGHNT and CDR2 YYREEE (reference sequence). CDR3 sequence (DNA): TGTGCCAGCAGCCCCGGCGGTGGGGCCAAAAACATTCAGTACTTC. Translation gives CASSPGGGAKNIQYF.

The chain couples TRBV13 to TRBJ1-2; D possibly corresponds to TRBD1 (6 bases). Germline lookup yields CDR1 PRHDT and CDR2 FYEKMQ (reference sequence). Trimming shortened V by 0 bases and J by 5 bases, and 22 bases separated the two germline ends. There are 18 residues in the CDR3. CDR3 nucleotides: TGTGCCAGCAGCTTAGGTTTTAGGCGACAGGACCTTGGGTATGGCTACACCTTC. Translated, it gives CASSLGFRRQDLGYGYTF. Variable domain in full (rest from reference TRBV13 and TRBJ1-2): AAGVIQSPRHLIKEKRETATLKCYPIPRHDTVYWYQQGPGQDPQFLISFYEKMQSDKGSIPDRFSAQQFSDYHSELNMSSLELGDSALYFCASSLGFRRQDLGYGYTFGSGTRLTVV.